These T cell receptor beta chains were read from a single sample in a study of shared clonotypes between healthy human individuals. TCRdb's copy holds only in-frame clones and misses some; the assay was immunoSEQ multiplex PCR. The table records over a million clones, less than 99% of them present only once. Material: naive CD4+ T cells sorted from blood. These TCRs come from a young man in good health. The CDR3 runs from the conserved cysteine through the conserved F or W. A D gene is named only where the DNA matches it firmly. For some rows the clone size is stated as once, few or many, or as a class when expanded; others skip it.

clone_size j_call v_call d_call cdr3_aa cdr3_nt
- TRBJ1-2 TRBV2 - CASSAEARYGYTF TGTGCCAGCAGTGCCGAAGCGAGATATGGCTACACCTTC
- TRBJ2-7 TRBV5-6 - CASRGGGTGYYEQYF TGTGCCAGCAGAGGGGGGGGGACCGGATACTACGAGCAGTACTTC
- TRBJ2-7 TRBV9 - CASSQVGAYEQYF TGTGCCAGCAGTCAGGTCGGGGCTTACGAGCAGTACTTC
- TRBJ1-5 TRBV6-1 - CASMTVLSNQPQHF TGTGCCAGCATGACAGTACTTAGCAATCAGCCCCAGCATTTT
- TRBJ2-7 TRBV7-8 - CASLSGLPSSLYEQYF TGTGCCAGCCTTTCAGGGTTGCCTTCCTCGCTCTACGAGCAGTACTTC
- TRBJ1-5 TRBV4-1 - CASSQAPGNPGQPQHF TGCGCCAGCAGCCAAGCCCCGGGGAACCCTGGTCAGCCCCAGCATTTT
- TRBJ2-5 TRBV30 - CAWSGYGQGTGQETQYF TGTGCCTGGAGTGGGTACGGCCAGGGGACGGGCCAAGAGACCCAGTACTTC
- TRBJ1-4 TRBV19 - CASSRQFNEKLFF TGTGCCAGTAGCCGGCAGTTCAATGAAAAACTGTTTTTT
once TRBJ2-1 TRBV11-2 - CASSKDRTSYNEQFF TGTGCCAGCAGCAAAGACAGAACTTCCTACAATGAGCAGTTCTTC
- TRBJ1-2 TRBV28 - CASSPLWGGYTF TGTGCCAGCAGTCCCCTCTGGGGGGGCTACACCTTC
- TRBJ2-3 TRBV29-1 TRBD2 CSVEDGLAGGTDTQYF TGCAGCGTTGAAGATGGGCTAGCGGGTGGAACAGATACGCAGTATTTT
- TRBJ2-3 TRBV27 TRBD1 CASSRLRDRGQDTQYF TGTGCCAGCAGCCGTCTCCGGGACAGGGGACAAGATACGCAGTATTTT
- TRBJ2-1 TRBV14 - CASSQARAGMDEQFF TGTGCCAGCAGCCAAGCCCGGGCGGGAATGGATGAGCAGTTCTTC
- TRBJ2-1 TRBV18 - CASSPSNEQFF TGTGCCAGCTCACCTAGCAATGAGCAGTTCTTC
once TRBJ2-4 TRBV4-2 TRBD2 CASSQDLFAGAENIQYF TGTGCCAGCAGCCAAGATCTATTTGCGGGAGCAGAAAACATTCAGTACTTC
once TRBJ2-1 TRBV29-1 - CSVDLRGFGLDEQFF TGCAGCGTTGACCTACGAGGCTTTGGGTTGGATGAGCAGTTCTTC
- TRBJ2-7 TRBV27 TRBD1 CASSLTGGNYEQYF TGTGCCAGCAGTTTGACAGGGGGGAACTACGAGCAGTACTTC
- TRBJ2-5 TRBV18 TRBD1 CASSPGQIQETQYF TGTGCCAGCTCCCCGGGACAGATCCAAGAGACCCAGTACTTC
- TRBJ2-3 TRBV2 TRBD2 CASSVRLAGGTDTQYF TGTGCCAGCAGTGTCAGACTAGCGGGGGGAACAGATACGCAGTATTTT
once TRBJ2-2 TRBV30 - CACGGGELFF TGTGCCTGTGGTGGAGGGGAGCTGTTTTTT
- TRBJ2-1 TRBV7-2 - CASRRIPQIYNEQFF TGTGCCAGCAGACGTATCCCCCAGATCTACAATGAGCAGTTCTTC
- TRBJ1-3 TRBV7-2 - CASSLGDTGNTIYF TGTGCCAGCAGCTTAGGAGACACCGGAAACACCATATATTTT
- TRBJ2-3 TRBV4-1 - CASSPLSGARGDTQYF TGCGCCAGCAGCCCATTGTCCGGGGCCCGGGGCGATACGCAGTATTTT
once TRBJ2-7 TRBV6-1 - CASSDYPGRYEQYF TGTGCCAGCAGTGATTATCCGGGACGGTACGAGCAGTACTTC
- TRBJ2-1 TRBV7-6 - CASSLKGTYNEQFF TGTGCCAGCAGCTTAAAGGGAACCTACAATGAGCAGTTCTTC
- TRBJ1-1 TRBV7-8 - CASSPQSPTEAFF TGTGCCAGCAGCCCTCAATCCCCCACTGAAGCTTTCTTT
- TRBJ2-3 TRBV9 TRBD2 CASSPRAGSYTDTQYF TGTGCCAGCAGCCCTCGAGCGGGAAGCTACACAGATACGCAGTATTTT
- TRBJ2-7 TRBV11-2 - CASSSRGVAGSYEQYF TGTGCCAGCAGCTCCAGGGGGGTAGCGGGATCCTACGAGCAGTACTTC
once TRBJ1-1 TRBV5-1 - CASSSLAGNTEAFF TGCGCCAGCAGCTCCCTCGCAGGCAACACTGAAGCTTTCTTT
- TRBJ2-7 TRBV9 TRBD2 CASSVAFGGDLSYEQYF TGTGCCAGCAGCGTAGCTTTCGGGGGGGACTTGTCCTACGAGCAGTACTTC
- TRBJ1-1 TRBV27 - CASSQRQTLPIRTEAFF TGTGCCAGCAGTCAGCGACAGACGTTGCCTATCAGGACTGAAGCTTTCTTT
- TRBJ2-5 TRBV10-3 - CASSSGAAQETQYF TGTGCCAGTTCGTCGGGGGCCGCCCAAGAGACCCAGTACTTC
- TRBJ2-7 TRBV6-5 - CASRTLGRSYEQYF TGTGCCAGTAGGACCCTAGGGCGGTCCTACGAGCAGTACTTC
- TRBJ1-2 TRBV5-6 TRBD1 CASSRDRGSYGYTF TGTGCCAGCAGCCGGGACAGGGGATCCTATGGCTACACCTTC
- TRBJ2-7 TRBV5-4 TRBD2 CASSFGSGRYEQYF TGTGCCAGCAGCTTCGGTAGCGGGAGGTACGAGCAGTACTTC